These T cell receptor beta chains were read from a single sample in a study of Graves' ophthalmopathy and Graves' hyperthyroidism. TCRdb re-analysed the multiplex PCR reads in MiXCR, keeping a single row per CDR3 protein. The data show roughly 700,000 distinct CDR3 sequences, 40% seen once. The sequencing input was peripheral blood. These receptors came from an adult man with Graves' ophthalmopathy. Both conserved end residues are part of each CDR3. D genes are given only for firm matches. Rows give clone size only sometimes, using once, few, many, or a class for an expanded clone.

16	NA	NA	TRBV2	TRBJ1-4	TGTGCCAGCAGTGATCTTGCGGGGGGCGCGGGTGAAAAACTGTTTTTT	CASSDLAGGAGEKLFF
11	many	NA	TRBV2	TRBJ1-1	TGTGCCACCCGGGGGGGTACTGAAGCTTTCTTT	CATRGGTEAFF
15	many	NA	TRBV5-1	TRBJ2-2	TGCGCCAGCAGCTCTCCCGACAGAGACACCGGGGAGCTGTTTTTT	CASSSPDRDTGELFF
14	many	NA	TRBV29-1	TRBJ1-2	TGCAGCGTCGAGAACATACAGGAACACTATGGCTACACCTTC	CSVENIQEHYGYTF
13	many	NA	TRBV6-6	TRBJ1-4	TGTGCCAGCAGCGGCAGCCGGAATGAAAAACTGTTTTTT	CASSGSRNEKLFF
15	few	TRBD1	TRBV9	TRBJ2-5	TGTGCCAGCAGCCCCTGGACAGGGGCGGGGGAGACCCAGTACTTC	CASSPWTGAGETQYF
14	NA	NA	TRBV10-3	TRBJ1-6	TGTGCCATCAGTGATGGAGGGGGTTATTCACCCCTCCACTTT	CAISDGGGYSPLHF
14	NA	NA	TRBV6-6	TRBJ1-1	TGTGCCAGCAGTTTACTCTCGAAAGCCACTGAAGCTTTCTTT	CASSLLSKATEAFF
15	NA	NA	TRBV7-3	TRBJ1-5	TGTGCCAGCAGCCTCGGGACCTATAGCAATCAGCCCCAGCATTTT	CASSLGTYSNQPQHF
13	NA	NA	TRBV5-5	TRBJ2-7	TGTGCCAGCAGCGCCTCCGGTATATTCGAGCAGTACTTC	CASSASGIFEQYF
13	many	NA	TRBV7-3	TRBJ1-1	TGTGCCAGCAGCCGCCGGAGGAACACTGAAGCTTTCTTT	CASSRRRNTEAFF
14	NA	TRBD1	TRBV18	TRBJ1-2	TGTGCCAGCTCACCGACAGGGGACATCTATGGCTACACCTTC	CASSPTGDIYGYTF
16	NA	NA	TRBV4-3	TRBJ1-5	TGCGCCAGCAGCCAAGAGGGCGGACACCTAAATCAGCCCCAGCATTTT	CASSQEGGHLNQPQHF
14	many	NA	TRBV5-6	TRBJ2-7	TGTGCCAGCAGCTTGCACGGGAGCTCCTACGAGCAGTACTTC	CASSLHGSSYEQYF
15	few	TRBD2	TRBV4-1	TRBJ2-5	TGCGCCAGCAGCCAAGATGGAGCGGGAGCCGTGACCCAGTACTTC	CASSQDGAGAVTQYF
16	NA	TRBD1	TRBV24-1	TRBJ2-3	TGTGCCACCAGTGACCGCGGACAGGGAAATACAGATACGCAGTATTTT	CATSDRGQGNTDTQYF
15	NA	NA	TRBV7-9	TRBJ2-7	TGTGCCAGCAGCCCGGGTCCCTTAGGGTCCTACGAGCAGTACTTC	CASSPGPLGSYEQYF
13	NA	TRBD1	TRBV2	TRBJ2-7	TGTGCCAGCAGTATACAGGGGGCCTACGAGCAGTACTTC	CASSIQGAYEQYF
13	few	NA	TRBV7-9	TRBJ1-1	TGTGCCAGCATCAACGACGGATACACTGAAGCTTTCTTT	CASINDGYTEAFF
16	NA	NA	TRBV19	TRBJ2-6	TGTGCCAGTAGTGCCCGAGGGGGCTCTGGGGCCAACGTCCTGACTTTC	CASSARGGSGANVLTF
15	NA	TRBD2	TRBV20-1	TRBJ2-3	TGCAGTGCTAGAGATCCAGCGGGGAGGAAGGATACGCAGTATTTT	CSARDPAGRKDTQYF
14	many	NA	TRBV25-1	TRBJ2-2	TGTGCCAGCAGTTTAGCAGATGTCACCGGGGAGCTGTTTTTT	CASSLADVTGELFF
13	many	NA	TRBV3-1	TRBJ2-7	TGTGCCAGCAGCCTGTGGCAGTCCTACGAGCAGTACTTC	CASSLWQSYEQYF
16	NA	NA	TRBV10-3	TRBJ1-2	TGTGCCAGCAGTCAAAACCAGGGTTACACGGGCTATGGCTACACCTTC	CASSQNQGYTGYGYTF
13	many	NA	TRBV6-5	TRBJ1-1	TGTGCCAGCAGTCAGAGACGGGCGAGAGAAGCTTTCTTT	CASSQRRAREAFF
13	many	NA	TRBV7-9	TRBJ1-2	TGTGCCAGCAGCCAAGGGACGGTTTATGGCTACACCTTC	CASSQGTVYGYTF
16	few	TRBD2	TRBV2	TRBJ2-5	TGTGCCAGCAGTCACCCGGGACTAGCGGGCGCAGAGACCCAGTACTTC	CASSHPGLAGAETQYF
14	few	TRBD1	TRBV2	TRBJ1-5	TGTGCCAGCAGCCGACAGGGGATCGGTCAGCCCCAGCATTTT	CASSRQGIGQPQHF
15	NA	TRBD1	TRBV30	TRBJ1-5	TGTGCCTGGAGTGAGGGACAGGGCCCCAATCAGCCCCAGCATTTT	CAWSEGQGPNQPQHF
17	NA	NA	TRBV9	TRBJ1-3	TGTGCCAGCAGCTCAAACTTGCGGGGATCCTCTGGAAACACCATATATTTT	CASSSNLRGSSGNTIYF
16	many	NA	TRBV10-3	TRBJ2-7	TGTGCCATCAGTGACCCGAGGGCGTCGGTAGGTAACGAGCAGTACTTC	CAISDPRASVGNEQYF
17	NA	TRBD2	TRBV7-9	TRBJ2-1	TGTGCCAGCAGTAGGGGACTAGCGGGAGACCCCCACAATGAGCAGTTCTTC	CASSRGLAGDPHNEQFF
17	NA	TRBD2	TRBV12-3/TRBV12-4	TRBJ2-5	TGTGCCAGCAGTTTCGTAGCGGGGGGATGGTACCAAGAGACCCAGTACTTC	CASSFVAGGWYQETQYF
17	NA	TRBD1	TRBV19	TRBJ1-4	TGTGCCAGCAGTCGGGGGACAGGGGGCTTGACTAATGAAAAACTGTTTTTT	CASSRGTGGLTNEKLFF
20	NA	NA	TRBV19	TRBJ2-6	TGTGCCAGTAGTAACCCAGTCCGACGGTCCCGTTACCCTGGGGCCAACGTCCTGACTTTC	CASSNPVRRSRYPGANVLTF
13	NA	NA	TRBV2	TRBJ2-7	TGTGCCACGGGGGGCCAGTTGGGCTGGGGGCAGTACTTC	CATGGQLGWGQYF
13	NA	TRBD1	TRBV19	TRBJ1-5	TGTGCCAGTACCAGACAGGGGAATCAGCCCCAGCATTTT	CASTRQGNQPQHF
16	few	NA	TRBV7-9	TRBJ1-1	TGTGCCAGCAGCTTCCTTGAAGGGGCCCGGGAGACTGAAGCTTTCTTT	CASSFLEGARETEAFF
12	NA	NA	TRBV29-1	TRBJ2-7	TGCAGCGTAGTGGACAATGGCTACGAGCAGTACTTC	CSVVDNGYEQYF
12	many	NA	TRBV2	TRBJ2-5	TGTGCCAGTCAGCAGGGGCAAGAGACCCAGTACTTC	CASQQGQETQYF
14	many	NA	TRBV20-1	TRBJ1-5	TGCAGTGCTAGAGATGGGGCAGGCAATCAGCCCCAGCATTTT	CSARDGAGNQPQHF
15	few	NA	TRBV19	TRBJ1-2	TGTGCCAGTACCCTTAAAGGCGAGCCGGGCTATGGCTACACCTTC	CASTLKGEPGYGYTF
14	NA	TRBD1	TRBV19	TRBJ2-7	TGTGCCAGTAGTATGGGACAGGGTGTCTACGAGCAGTACTTC	CASSMGQGVYEQYF
15	NA	TRBD1	TRBV10-2	TRBJ1-5	TGCGCCAGCAGCAGATCAGGGACAGGGGATCAGCCCCAGCATTTT	CASSRSGTGDQPQHF
14	NA	NA	TRBV20-1	TRBJ1-2	TGCAGTGCTAGGGAGGGCTCCTCTTCTTATGGCTACACCTTC	CSAREGSSSYGYTF
12	once	NA	TRBV25-1	TRBJ2-2	TGTGCCAGCAGCCCCCTATCCGGGGAGCTGTTTTTT	CASSPLSGELFF
16	many	TRBD1	TRBV25-1	TRBJ1-4	TGTGCCAGCAGTGGGCCGAGGGGGCAGAGTAATGAAAAACTGTTTTTT	CASSGPRGQSNEKLFF
15	few	NA	TRBV4-1	TRBJ1-1	TGCGCCAGCAGCGCGTTCGGACTCGCGGGCACTGAAGCTTTCTTT	CASSAFGLAGTEAFF
15	NA	TRBD2	TRBV7-8	TRBJ2-2	TGTGCCAGCAGCGCTGCGGGAGAGAACACCGGGGAGCTGTTTTTT	CASSAAGENTGELFF
10	many	NA	TRBV29-1	TRBJ2-5	TGCAGCGTGACCCAAGAGACCCAGTACTTC	CSVTQETQYF
13	few	NA	TRBV11-2	TRBJ1-6	TGTGCCAGCAGCTCCTTATATAATTCACCCCTCCACTTT	CASSSLYNSPLHF
16	few	NA	TRBV7-9	TRBJ2-7	TGTGCCAGCAGCTTAGCCCTGCGGGGGCGGCTAGGATCACAGTACTTC	CASSLALRGRLGSQYF
14	few	NA	TRBV12-3/TRBV12-4	TRBJ2-5	TGTGCCAGCAGTTCGTCGCAGGGTGCGGAGACCCAGTACTTC	CASSSSQGAETQYF
15	NA	NA	TRBV7-2	TRBJ2-2	TGTGCCAGCAGCTTAGGGCGGGGAAACACCGGGGAGCTGTGTTTT	CASSLGRGNTGELCF
13	many	TRBD1	TRBV15	TRBJ1-4	TGTGCCACCAGCGTCGGGACAGGTGAAAAACTGTTTTTT	CATSVGTGEKLFF
14	NA	NA	TRBV7-9	TRBJ1-5	TGTGCCAGCAGCTTAGGGACGAGAGATCAGCCCCAGCATTTT	CASSLGTRDQPQHF
13	NA	NA	TRBV20-1	TRBJ2-7	TGCAGTGCTATAGAGGGCAGAGCCTACGAGCAGTACTTC	CSAIEGRAYEQYF
14	many	NA	TRBV7-2	TRBJ1-2	TGTGCCAGCAGCTCAGCCCACCCGGCCTATGGCTACACCTTC	CASSSAHPAYGYTF
16	few	NA	TRBV6-1	TRBJ1-1	TGTGCCAGCAGTGAATTCGCTGGTACAGCGAACACTGAAGCTTTCTTT	CASSEFAGTANTEAFF